A single sample is the source of the 7 T cell receptor beta chains below, sequenced in a study of OX40 agonist ivuxolimab in advanced cancers. Method: immunoSEQ multiplex PCR; TCRdb's copy keeps in-frame clones and lacks some. The sample comprises 65,000 to 80,000 clones, around 90% of which are singletons, and more than 14% rests with the top ten. Source: CD4+ or CD8+ T cells sorted from blood, taken in a trial of the OX40 agonist ivuxolimab. These receptors were collected from an adult with an advanced solid tumor such as melanoma, head and neck, liver or kidney cancer.

The V gene is TRBV4-3, the J gene TRBJ2-2; 7 bases line up with TRBD2. In germline, CDR1 is LGHNA, CDR2 YSLEER. This CDR3 comprises 19 residues. V dropped 1 base and J dropped 4; count of bases not matched to a gene: 15. The CDR3 sequence is CASSQVLGGGPVITGELFF. The CDR3 DNA sequence: TGCGCCAGCAGCCAAGTCTTGGGGGGAGGGCCGGTAATCACCGGGGAGCTGTTTTTT.

The rearrangement links TRBV28 to TRBJ2-1; 10 bases are a match to TRBD2. The CDR3 has 17 amino acids. Unmatched junction bases numbered 14, after V lost 3 bases and J lost 9 bases. CDR1 and CDR2 from the germline V gene are MDHEN and SYDVKM. CDR3 loop: CASSFYGLAAGGGEQFF. CDR3 DNA sequence: TGTGCCAGCAGTTTCTATGGACTAGCGGCGGGGGGGGGTGAGCAGTTCTTC.

This rearrangement joins TRBV7-8 to TRBJ2-7; D perhaps matches TRBD2 (6 bases). Trimming stripped 5 bases from V and 0 bases from J, with 14 bases between. CDR1 is SGHVS, CDR2 FQNEAQ, per germline. The CDR3 spans 15 residues. CDR3 nucleotides: TGTGCCAGCAGCGTATCTTCTAGCGTCTCCTACGAGCAGTACTTC. Translated, it gives CASSVSSSVSYEQYF.

The genes are TRBV4-3 and TRBJ1-2; a possible D gene is TRBD1 (5 bases). The V end was cut by 4 bases, the J end by 2 bases, with 14 bases between. Germline CDR1 is LGHNA and CDR2 is YSLEER. CDR3 size: 15 residues. The CDR3: CASSREEGPNYGYTF. In DNA, the CDR3 is TGCGCCAGCAGCCGAGAAGAGGGACCGAACTATGGCTACACCTTC.

The chain carries TRBV7-3 and TRBJ2-3; TRBD1 might be the D (6 bases). The CDR3 is 16 amino acids. Looked up from germline, CDR1 is SGHTA and CDR2 is FQGTGA. Trimming removed 5 bases at V and 1 base at J, with 16 bases between. DNA of the CDR3: TGTGCCAGCAGCCCTCCAGGGGACACTGGCACAGATACGCAGTATTTT. It encodes CASSPPGDTGTDTQYF.

The chain uses TRBV7-9 and TRBJ1-1; perhaps TRBD1 as D (5 bases). Germline V gene data show CDR1 as SEHNR and CDR2 as FQNEAQ (reference sequence). CDR3 length: 14 residues. Trimming removed 5 bases from V and 3 bases from J, with 13 bases in between. The CDR3 spells CASSPTLGDTEAFF. CDR3 DNA: TGTGCCAGCAGCCCGACACTGGGGGACACTGAAGCTTTCTTT.

The J gene is TRBJ2-1, the V gene TRBV4-1; TRBD2 aligns across 9 bases. Trimming cost V 4 bases and J 16 bases; bases outside gene matches: 11. Germline V gene lookup returns CDR1 MGHRA and CDR2 YSYEKL. This CDR3 region has 13 residues. The CDR3 coding sequence is TGCGCCAGCAGCCGTAGCGGGAGTGAGGGGGGCTTCTTC. This sequence encodes CASSRSGSEGGFF.